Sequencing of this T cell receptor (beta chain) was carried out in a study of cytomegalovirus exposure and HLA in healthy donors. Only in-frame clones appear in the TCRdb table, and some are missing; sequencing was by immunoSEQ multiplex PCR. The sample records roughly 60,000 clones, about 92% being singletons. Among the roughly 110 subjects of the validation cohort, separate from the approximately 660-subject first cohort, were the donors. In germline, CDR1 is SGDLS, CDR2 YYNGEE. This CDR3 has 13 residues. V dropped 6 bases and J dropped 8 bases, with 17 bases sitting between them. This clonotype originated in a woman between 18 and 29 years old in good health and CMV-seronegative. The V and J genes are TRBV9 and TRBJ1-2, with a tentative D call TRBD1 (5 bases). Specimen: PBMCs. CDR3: CASNMGREEGYTF. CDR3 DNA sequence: TGTGCCAGCAACATGGGACGGGAGGAGGGCTACACCTTC.